This TCR beta chain was identified in a study of T cell clonality in common variable immunodeficiency. Profiled with immunoSEQ multiplex PCR; TCRdb holds only in-frame clones, not every one. Singletons are absent from the sample, which has about 59,000 clones. V gave up 8 bases and J gave up 0 bases, with 8 bases separating them. The CDR3 extends over 14 amino acids. Germline V gives CDR1 SEHNR, CDR2 FQNEAQ (reference sequence). The sample holds many counts of this clone. The CDR3 end is not reached by the read, which stops 3 residues before it; the germline J gene fills it in. The V gene is TRBV7-9, the J gene TRBJ2-6; no definite D call. This clonotype originated in a person between 18 and 75 years old in good health. The material sequenced was peripheral blood mononuclear cells. Partial CDR3 DNA: TGTGCCAGCGGCAAGAGCTCTGGGGCCAACGTC. Translated, it gives CASGKSSGANV. The full CDR3 protein reads CASGKSSGANVLTF.